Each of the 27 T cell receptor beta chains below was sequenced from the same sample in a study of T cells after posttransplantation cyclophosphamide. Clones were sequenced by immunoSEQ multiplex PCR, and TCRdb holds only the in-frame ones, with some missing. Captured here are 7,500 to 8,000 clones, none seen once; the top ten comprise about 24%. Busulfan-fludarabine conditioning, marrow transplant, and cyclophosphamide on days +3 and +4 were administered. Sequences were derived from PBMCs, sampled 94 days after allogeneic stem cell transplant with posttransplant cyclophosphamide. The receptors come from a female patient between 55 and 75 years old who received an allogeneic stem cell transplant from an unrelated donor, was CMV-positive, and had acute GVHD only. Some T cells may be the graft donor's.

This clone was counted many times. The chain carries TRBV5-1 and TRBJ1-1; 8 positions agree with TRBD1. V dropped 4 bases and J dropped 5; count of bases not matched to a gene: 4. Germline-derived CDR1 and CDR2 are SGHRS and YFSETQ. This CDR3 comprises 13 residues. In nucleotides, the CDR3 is TGCGCCAGCAGCACACAGGGGGGAACTGAAGCTTTCTTT. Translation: CASSTQGGTEAFF.

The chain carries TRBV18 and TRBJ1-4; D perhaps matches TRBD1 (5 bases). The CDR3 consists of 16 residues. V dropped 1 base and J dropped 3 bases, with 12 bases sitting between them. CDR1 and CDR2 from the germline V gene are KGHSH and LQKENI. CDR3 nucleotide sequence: TGTGCCAGCTCACCACTTTCAGGGAGTGCTAATGAAAAACTGTTTTTT. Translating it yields CASSPLSGSANEKLFF.

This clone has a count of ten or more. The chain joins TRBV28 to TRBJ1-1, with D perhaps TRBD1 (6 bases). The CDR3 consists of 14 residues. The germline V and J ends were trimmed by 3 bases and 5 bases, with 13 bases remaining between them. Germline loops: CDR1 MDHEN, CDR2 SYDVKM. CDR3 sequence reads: CASSFSGQGTEAFF. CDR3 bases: TGTGCCAGCAGTTTCTCCGGGCAGGGGACTGAAGCTTTCTTT.

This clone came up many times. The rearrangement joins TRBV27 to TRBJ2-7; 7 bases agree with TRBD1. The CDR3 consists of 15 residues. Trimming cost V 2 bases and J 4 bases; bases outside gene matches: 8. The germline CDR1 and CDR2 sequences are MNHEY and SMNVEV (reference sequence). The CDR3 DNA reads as TGTGCCAGCAGTTTAAAGACAGGGTGGATGTACGAGCAGTACTTC. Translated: CASSLKTGWMYEQYF.

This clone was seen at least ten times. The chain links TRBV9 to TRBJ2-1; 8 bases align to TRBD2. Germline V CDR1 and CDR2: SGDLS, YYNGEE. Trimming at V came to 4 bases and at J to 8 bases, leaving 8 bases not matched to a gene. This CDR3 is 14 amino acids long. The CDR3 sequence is CASSPGTSKHEQFF. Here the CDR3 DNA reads TGTGCCAGCAGCCCCGGGACTAGTAAGCATGAGCAGTTCTTC.

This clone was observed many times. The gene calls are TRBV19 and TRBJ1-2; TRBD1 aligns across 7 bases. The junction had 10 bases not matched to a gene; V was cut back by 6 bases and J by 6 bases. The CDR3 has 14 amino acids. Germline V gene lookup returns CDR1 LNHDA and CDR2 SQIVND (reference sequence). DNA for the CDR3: TGTGCCAGTAGCCCAGACAGGGACGGGGATGGCTACACCTTC. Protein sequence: CASSPDRDGDGYTF.

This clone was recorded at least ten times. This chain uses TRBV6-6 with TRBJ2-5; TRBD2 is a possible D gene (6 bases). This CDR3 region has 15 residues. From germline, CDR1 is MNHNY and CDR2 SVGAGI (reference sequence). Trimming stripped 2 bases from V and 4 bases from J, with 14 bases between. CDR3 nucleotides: TGTGCCAGCAGTTACGGGCGGGGTCCCTCAGAGACCCAGTACTTC. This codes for CASSYGRGPSETQYF.

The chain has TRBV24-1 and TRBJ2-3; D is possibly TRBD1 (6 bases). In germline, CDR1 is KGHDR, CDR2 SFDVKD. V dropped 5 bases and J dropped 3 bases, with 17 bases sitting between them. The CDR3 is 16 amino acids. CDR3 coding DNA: TGTGCCACCAGTGGTCGAGGGGGTGGAAGGACAGATACGCAGTATTTT. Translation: CATSGRGGGRTDTQYF.

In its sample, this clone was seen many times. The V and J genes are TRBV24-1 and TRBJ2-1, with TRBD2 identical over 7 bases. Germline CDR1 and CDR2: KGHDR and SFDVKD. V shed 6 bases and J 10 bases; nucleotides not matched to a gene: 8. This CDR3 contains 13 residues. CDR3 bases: TGTGCCACCAGTATAGGCGGGAGCGGCGAGCAGTTCTTC. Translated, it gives CATSIGGSGEQFF.

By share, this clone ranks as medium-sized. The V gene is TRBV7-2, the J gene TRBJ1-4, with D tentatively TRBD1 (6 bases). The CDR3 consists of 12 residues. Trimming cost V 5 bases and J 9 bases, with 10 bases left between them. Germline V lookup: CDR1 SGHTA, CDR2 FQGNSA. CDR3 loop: CASSAGTQKLFF. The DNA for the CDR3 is TGTGCCAGCAGCGCCGGGACACAAAAACTGTTTTTT. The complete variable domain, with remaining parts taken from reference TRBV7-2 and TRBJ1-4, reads GAGVSQSPSNKVTEKGKDVELRCDPISGHTALYWYRQSLGQGLEFLIYFQGNSAPDKSGLPSDRFSAERTGGSVSTLTIQRTQQEDSAVYLCASSAGTQKLFFGSGTQLSVL.

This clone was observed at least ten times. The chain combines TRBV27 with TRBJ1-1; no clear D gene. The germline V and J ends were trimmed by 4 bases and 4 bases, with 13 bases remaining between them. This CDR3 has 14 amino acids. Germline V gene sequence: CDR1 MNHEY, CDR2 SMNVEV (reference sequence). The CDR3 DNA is TGTGCCAGCAGTTCGGGGATAGTCGCCACTGAAGCTTTCTTT. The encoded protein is CASSSGIVATEAFF.

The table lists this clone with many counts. DNA of the CDR3: TGTGCCAGCAGTACTACAGGGCATGGCTACACCTTC. Its translation: CASSTTGHGYTF. V usage is TRBV27 and J usage is TRBJ1-2; D perhaps matches TRBD1 (6 bases). The CDR3 has 12 amino acids. CDR1 MNHEY and CDR2 SMNVEV come from the germline V gene (reference sequence). Trimming cost V 5 bases and J 6 bases, with 10 bases left between them.

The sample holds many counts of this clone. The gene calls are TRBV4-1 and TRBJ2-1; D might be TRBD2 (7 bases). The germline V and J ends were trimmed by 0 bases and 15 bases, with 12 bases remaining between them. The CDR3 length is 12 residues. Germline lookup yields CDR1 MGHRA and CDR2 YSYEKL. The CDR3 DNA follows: TGCGCCAGCAGCCAAGAACGGGGGGCCCTGTTCTTC. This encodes CASSQERGALFF.

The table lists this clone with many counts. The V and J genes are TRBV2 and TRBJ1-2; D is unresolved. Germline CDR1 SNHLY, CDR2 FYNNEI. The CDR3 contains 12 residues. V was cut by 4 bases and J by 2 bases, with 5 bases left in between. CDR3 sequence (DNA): TGTGCCAGCAGTGCACAGAACTATGGCTACACCTTC. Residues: CASSAQNYGYTF.

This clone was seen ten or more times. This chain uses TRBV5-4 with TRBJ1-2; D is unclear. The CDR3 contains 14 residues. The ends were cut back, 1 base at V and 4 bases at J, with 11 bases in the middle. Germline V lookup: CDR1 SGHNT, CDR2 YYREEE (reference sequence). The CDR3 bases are TGTGCCAGCAGCTTGAGAGGGTTTCTCTATGGCTACACCTTC. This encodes CASSLRGFLYGYTF.

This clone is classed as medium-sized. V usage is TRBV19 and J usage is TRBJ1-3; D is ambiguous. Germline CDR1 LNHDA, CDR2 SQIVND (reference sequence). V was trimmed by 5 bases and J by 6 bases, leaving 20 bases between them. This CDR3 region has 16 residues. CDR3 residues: CASSAPGRAAVNTIYF. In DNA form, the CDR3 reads TGTGCCAGTAGTGCTCCGGGGAGGGCAGCCGTAAACACCATATATTTT.

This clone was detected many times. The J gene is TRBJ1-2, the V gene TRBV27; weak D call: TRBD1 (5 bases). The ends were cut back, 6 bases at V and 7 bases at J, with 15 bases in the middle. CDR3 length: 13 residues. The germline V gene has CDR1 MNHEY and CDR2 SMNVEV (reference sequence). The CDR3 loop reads CASRGGGVRGYTF. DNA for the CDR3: TGTGCCAGCAGAGGCGGGGGGGTTCGTGGCTACACCTTC.

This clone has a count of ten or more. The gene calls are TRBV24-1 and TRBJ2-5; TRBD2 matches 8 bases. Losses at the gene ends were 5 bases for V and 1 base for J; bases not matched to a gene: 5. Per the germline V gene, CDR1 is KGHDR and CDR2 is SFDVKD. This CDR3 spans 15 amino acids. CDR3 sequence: CATSVGAGAQETQYF. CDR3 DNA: TGTGCCACCAGTGTGGGAGCGGGGGCCCAAGAGACCCAGTACTTC.

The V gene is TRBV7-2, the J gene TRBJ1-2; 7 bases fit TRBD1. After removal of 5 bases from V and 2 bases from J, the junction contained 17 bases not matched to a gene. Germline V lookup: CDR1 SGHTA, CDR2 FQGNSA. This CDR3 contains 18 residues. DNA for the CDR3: TGTGCCAGCAGCCGACTTCGAGTACAGGGGCTACTGAACTATGGCTACACCTTC. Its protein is CASSRLRVQGLLNYGYTF.

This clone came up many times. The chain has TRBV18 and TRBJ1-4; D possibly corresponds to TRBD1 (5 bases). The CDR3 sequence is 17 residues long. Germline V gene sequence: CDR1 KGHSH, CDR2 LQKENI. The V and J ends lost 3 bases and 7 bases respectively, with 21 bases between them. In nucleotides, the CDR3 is TGTGCCAGCTCACCGGGGACTCAGGGACCATTAGGTGAAAAACTGTTTTTT. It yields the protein CASSPGTQGPLGEKLFF.

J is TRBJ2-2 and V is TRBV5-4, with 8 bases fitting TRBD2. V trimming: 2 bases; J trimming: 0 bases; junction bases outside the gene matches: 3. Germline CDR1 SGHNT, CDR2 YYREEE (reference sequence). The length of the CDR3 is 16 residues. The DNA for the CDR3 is TGTGCCAGCAGCTTAAAAGCGGGGGCGAACACCGGGGAGCTGTTTTTT. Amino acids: CASSLKAGANTGELFF.

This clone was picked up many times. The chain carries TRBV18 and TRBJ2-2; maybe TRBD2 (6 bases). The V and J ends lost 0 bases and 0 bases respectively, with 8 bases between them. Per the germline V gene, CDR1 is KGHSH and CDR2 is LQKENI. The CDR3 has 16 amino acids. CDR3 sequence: CASSPPGGANTGELFF. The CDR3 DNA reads TGTGCCAGCTCACCACCAGGCGGGGCGAACACCGGGGAGCTGTTTTTT.

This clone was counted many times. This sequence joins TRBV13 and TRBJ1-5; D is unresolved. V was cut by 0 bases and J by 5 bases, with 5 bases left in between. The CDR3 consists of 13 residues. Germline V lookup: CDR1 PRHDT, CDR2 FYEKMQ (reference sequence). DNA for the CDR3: TGTGCCAGCAGCTTAGGCGGGGATCAGCCCCAGCATTTT. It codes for CASSLGGDQPQHF.

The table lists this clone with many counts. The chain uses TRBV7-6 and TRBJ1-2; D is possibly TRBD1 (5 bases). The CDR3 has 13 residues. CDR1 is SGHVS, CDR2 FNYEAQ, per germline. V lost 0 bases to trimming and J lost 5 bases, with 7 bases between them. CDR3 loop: CASSLAQGYGYTF. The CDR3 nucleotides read TGTGCCAGCAGCTTAGCCCAGGGATATGGCTACACCTTC.

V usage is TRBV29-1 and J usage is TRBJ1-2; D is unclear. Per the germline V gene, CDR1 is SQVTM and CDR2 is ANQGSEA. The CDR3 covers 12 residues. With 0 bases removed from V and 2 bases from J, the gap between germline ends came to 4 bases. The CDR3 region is CSVEDINYGYTF. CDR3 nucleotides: TGCAGCGTTGAAGATATAAACTATGGCTACACCTTC.

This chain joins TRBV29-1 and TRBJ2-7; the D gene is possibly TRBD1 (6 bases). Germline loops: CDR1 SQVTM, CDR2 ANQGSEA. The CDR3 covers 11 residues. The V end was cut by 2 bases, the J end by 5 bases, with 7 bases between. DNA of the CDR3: TGCAGCGTTGAACAGGGGAACGAGCAGTACTTC. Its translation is CSVEQGNEQYF.

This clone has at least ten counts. CDR3 coding DNA: TGTGCCAGCAGTCACGGGACAGGGCGGTTCTGGCAGCCCCAGCATTTT. It specifies CASSHGTGRFWQPQHF. The chain carries TRBV6-2 or TRBV6-3 and TRBJ1-5; 9 positions match TRBD1. After removal of 5 bases from V and 7 bases from J, the junction contained 12 bases not matched to a gene. Germline lookup yields CDR1 MNHEY and CDR2 SVGEGT. The CDR3 sequence is 16 residues long.